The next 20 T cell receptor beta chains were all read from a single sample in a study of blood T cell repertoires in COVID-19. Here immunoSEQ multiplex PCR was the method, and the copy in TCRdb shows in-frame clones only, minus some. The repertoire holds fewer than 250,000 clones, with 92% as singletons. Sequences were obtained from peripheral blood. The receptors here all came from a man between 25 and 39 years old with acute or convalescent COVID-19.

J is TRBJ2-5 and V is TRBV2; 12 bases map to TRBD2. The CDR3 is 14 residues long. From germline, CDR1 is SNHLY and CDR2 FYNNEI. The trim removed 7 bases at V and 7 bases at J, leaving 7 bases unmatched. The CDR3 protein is CASKRTSGVLTQYF. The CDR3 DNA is TGTGCCAGCAAACGGACTAGCGGGGTCCTGACCCAGTACTTC.

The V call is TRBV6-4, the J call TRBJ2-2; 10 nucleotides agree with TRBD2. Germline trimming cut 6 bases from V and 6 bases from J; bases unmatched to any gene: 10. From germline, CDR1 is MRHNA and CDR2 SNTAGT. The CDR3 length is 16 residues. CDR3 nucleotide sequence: TGTGCCAGCAGACCCAATGGAGCGGGGGGGCCCGGGGAGCTGTTTTTT. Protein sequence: CASRPNGAGGPGELFF.

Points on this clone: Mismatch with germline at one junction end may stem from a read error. The CDR3 nucleotides read TGTGCTAGCAGCAGGGGACTAGCGGGGGGATCAGAGACCCAGTACTTC. Translation gives CASSRGLAGGSETQYF. This chain connects TRBV7-7 to TRBJ2-5, with 15 nucleotides matching TRBD2. The germline V gene encodes CDR1 SSHAT and CDR2 FNYEAQ (reference sequence). The CDR3 extends over 16 amino acids.

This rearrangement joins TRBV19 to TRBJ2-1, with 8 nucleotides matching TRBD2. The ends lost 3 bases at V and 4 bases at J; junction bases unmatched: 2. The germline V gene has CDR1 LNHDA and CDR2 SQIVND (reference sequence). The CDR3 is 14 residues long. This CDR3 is CASSITSGYNEQFF. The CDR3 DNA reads TGTGCCAGTAGTATTACTAGCGGATACAATGAGCAGTTCTTC.

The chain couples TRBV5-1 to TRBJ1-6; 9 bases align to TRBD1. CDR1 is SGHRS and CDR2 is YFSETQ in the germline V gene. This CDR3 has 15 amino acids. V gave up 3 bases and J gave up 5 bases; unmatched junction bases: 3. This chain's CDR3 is CASSSGQGNNSPLHF. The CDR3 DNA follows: TGCGCCAGCAGCTCCGGACAGGGGAATAATTCACCCCTCCACTTT.

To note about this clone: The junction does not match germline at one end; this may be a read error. CDR3 sequence reads: CSVPKGQGHIF. DNA for the CDR3: TGCAGCGTACCTAAGGGACAGGGACACATCTTC. The chain has TRBV29-1 and TRBJ2-1; 9 bases match TRBD1. Germline CDR1 is SQVTM and CDR2 is ANQGSEA. This CDR3 has 11 residues.

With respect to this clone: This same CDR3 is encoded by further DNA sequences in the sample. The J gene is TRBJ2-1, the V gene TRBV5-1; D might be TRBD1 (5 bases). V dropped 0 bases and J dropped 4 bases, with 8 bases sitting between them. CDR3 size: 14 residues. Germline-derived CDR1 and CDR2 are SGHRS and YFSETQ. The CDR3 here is CASSLGQSYNEQFF. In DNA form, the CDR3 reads TGCGCCAGCAGCTTGGGACAGTCTTACAATGAGCAGTTCTTC.

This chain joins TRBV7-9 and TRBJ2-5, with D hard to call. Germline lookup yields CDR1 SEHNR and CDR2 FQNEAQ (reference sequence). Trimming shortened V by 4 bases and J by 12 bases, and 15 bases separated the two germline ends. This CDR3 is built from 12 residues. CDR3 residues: CASSSPLQDEYF. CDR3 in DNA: TGTGCCAGCAGCTCACCTCTTCAGGATGAGTACTTC.

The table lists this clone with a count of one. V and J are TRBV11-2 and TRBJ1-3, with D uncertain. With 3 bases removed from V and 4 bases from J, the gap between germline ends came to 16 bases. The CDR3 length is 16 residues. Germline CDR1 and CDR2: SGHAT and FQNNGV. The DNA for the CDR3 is TGTGCCAGCAGCTTTGGCCCCTCGGCGGGCGGAAACACCATATATTTT. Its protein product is CASSFGPSAGGNTIYF.

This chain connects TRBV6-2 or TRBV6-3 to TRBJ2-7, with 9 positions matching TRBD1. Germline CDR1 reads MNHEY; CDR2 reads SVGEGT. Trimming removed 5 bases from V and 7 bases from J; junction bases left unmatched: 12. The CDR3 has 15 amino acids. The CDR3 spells CASSNYRGRAEEQYF. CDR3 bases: TGTGCCAGCAGTAATTACAGGGGGCGGGCGGAAGAGCAGTACTTC.

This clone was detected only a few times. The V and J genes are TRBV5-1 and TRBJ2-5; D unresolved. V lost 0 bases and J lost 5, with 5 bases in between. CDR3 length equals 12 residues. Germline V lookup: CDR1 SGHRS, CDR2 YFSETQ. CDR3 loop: CASSLAMETQYF. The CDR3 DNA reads TGCGCCAGCAGCTTGGCCATGGAGACCCAGTACTTC.

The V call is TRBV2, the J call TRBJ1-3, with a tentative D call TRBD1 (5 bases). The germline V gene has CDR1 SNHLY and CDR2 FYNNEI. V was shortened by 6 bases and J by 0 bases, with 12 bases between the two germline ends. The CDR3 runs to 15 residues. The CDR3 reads CASSETGYSGNTIYF. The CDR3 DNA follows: TGTGCCAGCAGCGAAACAGGTTACTCTGGAAACACCATATATTTT. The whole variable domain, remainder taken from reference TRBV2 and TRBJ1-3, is EPEVTQTPSHQVTQMGQEVILRCVPISNHLYFYWYRQILGQKVEFLVSFYNNEISEKSEIFDDQFSVERPDGSNFTLKIRSTKLEDSAMYFCASSETGYSGNTIYFGEGSWLTVV.

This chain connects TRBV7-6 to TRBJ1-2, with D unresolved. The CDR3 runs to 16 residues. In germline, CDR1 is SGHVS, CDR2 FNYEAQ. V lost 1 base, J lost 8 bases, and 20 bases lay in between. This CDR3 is CASSLGPSGISRGYTF. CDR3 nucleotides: TGTGCCAGCAGCTTAGGACCCTCCGGGATCTCGCGCGGCTACACCTTC.

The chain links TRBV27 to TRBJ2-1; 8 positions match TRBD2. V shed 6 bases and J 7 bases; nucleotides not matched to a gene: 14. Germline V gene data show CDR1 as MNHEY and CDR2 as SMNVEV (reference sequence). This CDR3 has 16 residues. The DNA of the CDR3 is TGTGCCAGCAGCCGCGCGGGCGGGGGGCCAAGAAATGAGCAGTTCTTC. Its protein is CASSRAGGGPRNEQFF.

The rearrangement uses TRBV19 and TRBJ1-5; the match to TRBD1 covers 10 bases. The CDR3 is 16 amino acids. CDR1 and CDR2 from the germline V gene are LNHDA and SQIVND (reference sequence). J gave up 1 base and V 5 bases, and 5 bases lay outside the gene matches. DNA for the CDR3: TGTGCCAGTAGTCCCCAGGACAGGGGGAGCAATCAGCCCCAGCATTTT. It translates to CASSPQDRGSNQPQHF.

CDR3 sequence: CASSLRGTGLDGYTF. CDR3 DNA: TGTGCCAGCAGCCTACGGGGGACAGGGTTGGATGGCTACACCTTC. The V call is TRBV7-9, the J call TRBJ1-2; TRBD1 matches 9 bases. The germline V gene encodes CDR1 SEHNR and CDR2 FQNEAQ (reference sequence). Germline trimming cut 5 bases from V and 6 bases from J; bases unmatched to any gene: 10. CDR3 size: 15 residues.

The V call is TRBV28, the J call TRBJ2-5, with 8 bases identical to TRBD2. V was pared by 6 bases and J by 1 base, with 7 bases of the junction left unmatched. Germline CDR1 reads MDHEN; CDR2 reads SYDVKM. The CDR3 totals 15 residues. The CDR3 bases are TGTGCCAGCAGCATTAACGGGGGGGGCCAAGAGACCCAGTACTTC. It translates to CASSINGGGQETQYF.

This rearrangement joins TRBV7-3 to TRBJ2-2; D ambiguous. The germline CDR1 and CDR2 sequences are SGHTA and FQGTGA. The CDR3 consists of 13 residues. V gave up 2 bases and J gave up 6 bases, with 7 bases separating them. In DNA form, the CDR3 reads TGTGCCAGCAGCTTATCGGTACCCGGGGAGCTGTTTTTT. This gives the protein CASSLSVPGELFF.

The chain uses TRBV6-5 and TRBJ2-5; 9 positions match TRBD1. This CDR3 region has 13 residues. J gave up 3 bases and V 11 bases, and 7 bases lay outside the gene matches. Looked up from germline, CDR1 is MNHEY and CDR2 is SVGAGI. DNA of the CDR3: TGTGCCGTCCGGGACAGGGATGAAGAGACCCAGTACTTC. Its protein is CAVRDRDEETQYF.

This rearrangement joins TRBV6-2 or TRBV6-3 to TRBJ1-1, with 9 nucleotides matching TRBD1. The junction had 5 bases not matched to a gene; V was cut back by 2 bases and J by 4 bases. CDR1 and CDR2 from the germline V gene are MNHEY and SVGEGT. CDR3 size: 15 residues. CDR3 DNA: TGTGCCAGCAGTTACCATGGACAGGGGATCACTGAAGCTTTCTTT. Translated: CASSYHGQGITEAFF.